The rows below give T cell receptor beta chains drawn from one sample of a study of molecular identifiers for immune sequencing clone quantification. TCRdb redid the calling of the PCR reads with MiXCR, one entry per CDR3 protein. The sample consists of about 500,000 distinct CDR3 sequences, less than 30% of them appearing once. Sequenced material: naive CD8+ T cells from blood, with Jurkat cell RNA spiked in. The receptor source for this set is a human donor in good health. Some libraries in this study had Jurkat cell RNA spiked in. CDR3s include the opening cysteine and the closing phenylalanine or tryptophan. A D gene is named only where the DNA matches it firmly. Clone size appears in some rows only: once, few, many, or a class for an expanded clone.

d_gene	abundance	v_gene	j_gene	CDR3nt	CDR3aa
TRBD1	few	TRBV5-5	TRBJ1-2	TGTGCCAGCAGCCTCCCGGGACAGGATTTCAACTATGGCTACACCTTC	CASSLPGQDFNYGYTF
NA	few	TRBV5-8	TRBJ2-3	TGTGCCAGCAGCTCGGGCAGGCTGGTCAACACAGATACGCAGTATTTT	CASSSGRLVNTDTQYF
NA	many	TRBV7-2	TRBJ2-7	TGTGCCAGCAGCTTAGGAGGGGTCGAGCAGTACTTC	CASSLGGVEQYF
NA	NA	TRBV2	TRBJ2-1	TGTGCCAGCAGTTCCGGGACGTCCATTCTCAATGAGCAGTTCTTC	CASSSGTSILNEQFF
TRBD2	few	TRBV7-9	TRBJ2-2	TGTGCCAGCAGCTCACCGGGACTAGCGGGAGCGAACACCGGGGAGCTGTTTTTT	CASSSPGLAGANTGELFF
NA	NA	TRBV28	TRBJ1-6	TGTGCCAGCAAGGGTCTAGGGTATAATTCACCCCTCCACTTT	CASKGLGYNSPLHF
NA	NA	TRBV6-5	TRBJ1-3	TGTGCCGCGGGGGCAGGCCTCTCTAGAAACACCATATATTTT	CAAGAGLSRNTIYF
TRBD2	NA	TRBV10-3	TRBJ2-5	TGTGCCATCCAAGAGGGACTAGCAGGGGAGACCCGGTACTTC	CAIQEGLAGETRYF
NA	many	TRBV19	TRBJ2-2	TGTGCCAGTAGTATGGTCGCGAACACCGGGGAGCTGTTTTTT	CASSMVANTGELFF
NA	many	TRBV4-1	TRBJ1-5	TGCGCCAGCAGCCAAGATCCCGGGCTGAGGTGGCCCCAGCATTTT	CASSQDPGLRWPQHF
NA	NA	TRBV2	TRBJ2-7	TGTGCCAGCCTTATGAAAACCAAGCTCTCCTACGAGCAGTACTTC	CASLMKTKLSYEQYF
NA	NA	TRBV28	TRBJ2-2	TGTGCCAGCAGTCCTGATAGAGGGAACACCGGGGAGCTGTTTTTT	CASSPDRGNTGELFF
NA	NA	TRBV27	TRBJ1-1	TGTGCCAGCAGTTTATCAGGGGCTCTCGGCACTGAAGCTTTCTTT	CASSLSGALGTEAFF
NA	NA	TRBV7-6	TRBJ1-1	TGTGCCAGCGGCTTAGCGAGGGGGTCTGAAGCTTTCTTT	CASGLARGSEAFF
NA	NA	TRBV20-1	TRBJ2-7	TGCAGTGCTAGAGCAGGACTCCCCACCTACGAGCAGTACTTC	CSARAGLPTYEQYF
NA	NA	TRBV12-3/TRBV12-4	TRBJ2-7	TGTGCCAGCAGTTCCAACGCCGGGGTAAGCTACGAGCAGTACTTC	CASSSNAGVSYEQYF
TRBD1	NA	TRBV15	TRBJ1-4	TGTGCCACCAGCAGCCCTCAGACAGGGGGCAATGAAAAACTGTTTTTT	CATSSPQTGGNEKLFF
TRBD2	few	TRBV19	TRBJ2-3	TGTGCCAGTAGTGAACTGACTAGCGACTTACGCACAGATACGCAGTATTTT	CASSELTSDLRTDTQYF
NA	few	TRBV5-3	TRBJ2-5	TGTGCCAGCAGCTTTGGGCCTTTCCAGGAGACCCAGTACTTC	CASSFGPFQETQYF
TRBD1	few	TRBV6-6	TRBJ2-3	TGTGCCAGCAGTTACACGGCCCAGGGACAGGGGGTTACAGATACGCAGTATTTT	CASSYTAQGQGVTDTQYF
TRBD1	many	TRBV6-6	TRBJ1-1	TGTGCCAGCAGTTACCGGACAGGGGGCAAGATCCAACGCATGAACACTGAAGCTTTCTTT	CASSYRTGGKIQRMNTEAFF
NA	few	TRBV24-1	TRBJ2-3	TGTGCCACCAGTGACTGGACGGAGAGTAGCACAGATACGCAGTATTTT	CATSDWTESSTDTQYF
NA	NA	TRBV28	TRBJ2-7	TGTGCCAGCAGTTTATATTCACGCCACTACGAGCAGTACTTC	CASSLYSRHYEQYF
NA	many	TRBV4-3	TRBJ1-2	TGCGCCAGCAGCCAATCCGCGCGTACTATTTACTATGGCTACACCTTC	CASSQSARTIYYGYTF
NA	many	TRBV5-6	TRBJ1-5	TGTGCCAGCAGCTTGGGGCAGGCCAATCAGCCCCAGCATTTT	CASSLGQANQPQHF
TRBD1	few	TRBV7-9	TRBJ2-5	TGTGCCAGCAGATACAGGGGTGAGACCCAGTACTTC	CASRYRGETQYF
NA	NA	TRBV3-1	TRBJ1-1	TGTGCCAGCAGTCGATTTAGAGACACGTCGTCCACTGAAGCTCTCTTT	CASSRFRDTSSTEALF
NA	NA	TRBV4-1	TRBJ2-7	TGCGCCAGCAGCCAGGAAAGGTACTACGAGCAGTACTTC	CASSQERYYEQYF
NA	NA	TRBV4-3	TRBJ2-2	TGCGCCAGCAGCCAAGGGGCGAACACCGGGGAGCTGTTTTTT	CASSQGANTGELFF
NA	many	TRBV7-9	TRBJ2-7	TGTGCCAGCAGCTTAGGGGTCGTCGGTTGGTACGAGCAGTACTTC	CASSLGVVGWYEQYF
NA	NA	TRBV24-1	TRBJ1-1	TGTGCCACCAGTGATCTGACGCAGGATATAGGAGCTTTCTTT	CATSDLTQDIGAFF
NA	NA	TRBV19	TRBJ1-1	TGTGCCAGTACCCCGGGAGGTCAGGACACTGAAGCTTTCTTT	CASTPGGQDTEAFF
NA	few	TRBV10-2	TRBJ1-1	TGCGCCAGCAGTGAGTCCCAAGGTGGAACTGAAGCTTTCTTT	CASSESQGGTEAFF
TRBD1	many	TRBV29-1	TRBJ1-2	TGCAGCGTTGAACGGTCCTCGGGACAGGGTGAAGCGGGCTACACCTTC	CSVERSSGQGEAGYTF
TRBD1	many	TRBV5-1	TRBJ2-7	TGCGCCAGCAACGATGGGGGACAGGGGGCCTACGAGCAGTACTTC	CASNDGGQGAYEQYF
NA	few	TRBV4-3	TRBJ2-1	TGCGCCAGCAGCCAAAGCAGACACGGGGGTTACAATGAGCAGTTCTTC	CASSQSRHGGYNEQFF
NA	many	TRBV7-9	TRBJ2-7	TGTGCCAGCAGCTTTATTGCGGCCGAGCACTACGAGCAGTACTTC	CASSFIAAEHYEQYF
NA	NA	TRBV1	TRBJ2-3	TGCACCAGCAGCCAAGAATCAAGGACGACAGATACGCAGTATTTT	CTSSQESRTTDTQYF
NA	many	TRBV7-8	TRBJ2-7	TGTGCCAGCAGCTCACTCAGGGGGGACGAGCAGTACTTC	CASSSLRGDEQYF
NA	NA	TRBV5-1	TRBJ2-1	TGCGCCAGCAGCTTGGCCGGGGGGCTCTCGTCCTACAATGAGCAGTTCTTC	CASSLAGGLSSYNEQFF
NA	NA	TRBV27	TRBJ1-1	TGTGCCTGCAGTTTATCGGCAGGGGCAAACACTGAAGCTTTCTTT	CACSLSAGANTEAFF
TRBD1	NA	TRBV5-3	TRBJ1-3	TGTGCCAGCAGCGTCGGGACAGGAGGAAACACCATATATTTT	CASSVGTGGNTIYF
NA	few	TRBV20-1	TRBJ2-7	TGCAGCGCCGAGCCCGTCTCCTACGAGCAGTACTTC	CSAEPVSYEQYF
NA	many	TRBV7-2	TRBJ2-6	TGTGCCACGCGTTTGGGAGGCCTCTCTGGGGCCAACGTCCTGACTTTC	CATRLGGLSGANVLTF
NA	NA	TRBV3-1	TRBJ2-1	TGTGCCAGCAGCCAAGAAGTAACACCAGCGATGCCCGAGGATGAGCAGTTCTTC	CASSQEVTPAMPEDEQFF
NA	NA	TRBV24-1	TRBJ2-3	TGTGCCACCTCGACGAGGCGCGGTACGCAGTATTTT	CATSTRRGTQYF
TRBD1	many	TRBV6-2/TRBV6-3	TRBJ1-1	TGTGCCAGCAGTTCCGGACAGGGCATAAACACTGAAGCTTTCTTT	CASSSGQGINTEAFF
NA	few	TRBV24-1	TRBJ2-1	TGTGCCACCAGTGATCTACGGGAGAATGCCAATGAGCAGTTCTTC	CATSDLRENANEQFF
NA	NA	TRBV20-1	TRBJ1-5	TGCAGTGCTAGAGACCGGGACACTCGCAATCAGCCCCAGCATTTT	CSARDRDTRNQPQHF